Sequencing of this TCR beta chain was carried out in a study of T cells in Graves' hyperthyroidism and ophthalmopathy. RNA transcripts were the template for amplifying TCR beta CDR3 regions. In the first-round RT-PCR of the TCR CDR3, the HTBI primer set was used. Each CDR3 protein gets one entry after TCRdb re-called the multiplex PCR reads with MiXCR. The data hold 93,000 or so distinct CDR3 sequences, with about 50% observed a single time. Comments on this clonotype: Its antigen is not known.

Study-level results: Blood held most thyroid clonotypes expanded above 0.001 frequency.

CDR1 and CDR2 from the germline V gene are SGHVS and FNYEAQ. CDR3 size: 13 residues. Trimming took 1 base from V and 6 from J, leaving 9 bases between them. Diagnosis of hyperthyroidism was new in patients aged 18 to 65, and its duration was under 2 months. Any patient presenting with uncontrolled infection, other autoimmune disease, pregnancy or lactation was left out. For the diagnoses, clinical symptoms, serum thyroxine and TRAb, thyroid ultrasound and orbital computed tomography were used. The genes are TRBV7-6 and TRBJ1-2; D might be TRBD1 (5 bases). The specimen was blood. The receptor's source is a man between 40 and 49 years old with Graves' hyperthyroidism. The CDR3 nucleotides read TGTGCCAGCAGCTTAGGGGGGGGGGATGGCTACACCTTC. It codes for CASSLGGGDGYTF. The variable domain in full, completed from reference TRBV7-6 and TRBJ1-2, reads GAGVSQSPRYKVTKRGQDVALRCDPISGHVSLYWYRQALGQGPEFLTYFNYEAQQDKSGLPNDRFSAERPEGSISTLTIQRTEQRDSAMYRCASSLGGGDGYTFGSGTRLTVV.